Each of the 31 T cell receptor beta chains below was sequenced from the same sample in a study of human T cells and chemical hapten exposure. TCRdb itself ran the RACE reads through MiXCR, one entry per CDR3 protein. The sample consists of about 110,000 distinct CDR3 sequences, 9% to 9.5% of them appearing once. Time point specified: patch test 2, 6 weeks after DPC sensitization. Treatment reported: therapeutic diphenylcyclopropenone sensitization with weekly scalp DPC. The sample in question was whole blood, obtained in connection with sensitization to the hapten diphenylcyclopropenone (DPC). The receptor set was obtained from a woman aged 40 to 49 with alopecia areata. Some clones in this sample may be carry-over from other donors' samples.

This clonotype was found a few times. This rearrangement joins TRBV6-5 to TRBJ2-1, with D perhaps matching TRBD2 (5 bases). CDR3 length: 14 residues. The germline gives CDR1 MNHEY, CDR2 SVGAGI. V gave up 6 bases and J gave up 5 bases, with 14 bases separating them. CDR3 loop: CASSPRARDNEQFF. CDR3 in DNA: TGTGCCAGCAGCCCGAGGGCAAGAGACAATGAGCAGTTCTTC.

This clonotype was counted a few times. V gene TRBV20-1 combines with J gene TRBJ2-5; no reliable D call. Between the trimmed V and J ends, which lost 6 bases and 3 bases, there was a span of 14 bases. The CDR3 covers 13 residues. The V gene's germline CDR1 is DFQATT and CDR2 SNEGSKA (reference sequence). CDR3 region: CSALLFVKETQYF. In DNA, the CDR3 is TGCAGTGCCCTGCTTTTCGTGAAAGAGACCCAGTACTTC.

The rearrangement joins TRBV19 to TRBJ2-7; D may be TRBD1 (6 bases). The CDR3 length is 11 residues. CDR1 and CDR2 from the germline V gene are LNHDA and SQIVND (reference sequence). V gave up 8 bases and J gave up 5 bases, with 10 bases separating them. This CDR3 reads CASGGWNEQYF. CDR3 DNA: TGTGCCAGTGGGGGCTGGAACGAGCAGTACTTC.

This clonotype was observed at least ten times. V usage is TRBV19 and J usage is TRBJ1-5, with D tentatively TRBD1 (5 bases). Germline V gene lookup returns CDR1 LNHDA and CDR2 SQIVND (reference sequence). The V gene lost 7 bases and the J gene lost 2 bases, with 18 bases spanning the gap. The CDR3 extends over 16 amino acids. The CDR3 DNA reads TGTGCCAGTACGCCGGGGGGGACGGCGGGCAATCAGCCCCAGCATTTT. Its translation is CASTPGGTAGNQPQHF.

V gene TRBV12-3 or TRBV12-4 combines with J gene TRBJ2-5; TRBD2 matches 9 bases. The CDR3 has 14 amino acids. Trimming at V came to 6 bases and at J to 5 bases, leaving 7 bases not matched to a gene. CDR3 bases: TGTGCCAGCAGAGCGGGGGGTATCACGGAGACCCAGTACTTC. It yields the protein CASRAGGITETQYF.

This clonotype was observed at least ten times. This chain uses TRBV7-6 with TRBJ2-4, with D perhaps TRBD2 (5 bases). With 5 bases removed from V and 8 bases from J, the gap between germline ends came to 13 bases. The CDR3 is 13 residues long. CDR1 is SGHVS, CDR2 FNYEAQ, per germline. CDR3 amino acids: CASSLGLSDIQYF. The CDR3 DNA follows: TGTGCCAGCAGCCTCGGACTCTCGGACATTCAGTACTTC.

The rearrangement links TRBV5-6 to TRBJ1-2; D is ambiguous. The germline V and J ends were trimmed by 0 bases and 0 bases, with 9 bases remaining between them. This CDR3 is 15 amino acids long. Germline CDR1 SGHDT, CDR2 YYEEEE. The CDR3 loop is CASSLAGRTNYGYTF. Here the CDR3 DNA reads TGTGCCAGCAGCTTGGCAGGCCGGACTAACTATGGCTACACCTTC.

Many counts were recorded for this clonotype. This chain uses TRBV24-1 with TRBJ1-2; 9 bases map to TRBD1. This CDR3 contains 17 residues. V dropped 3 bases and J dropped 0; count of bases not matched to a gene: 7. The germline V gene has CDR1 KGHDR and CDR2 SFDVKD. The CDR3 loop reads CATSDGDRETANYGYTF. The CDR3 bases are TGTGCCACCAGTGATGGGGACAGGGAAACCGCTAACTATGGCTACACCTTC.

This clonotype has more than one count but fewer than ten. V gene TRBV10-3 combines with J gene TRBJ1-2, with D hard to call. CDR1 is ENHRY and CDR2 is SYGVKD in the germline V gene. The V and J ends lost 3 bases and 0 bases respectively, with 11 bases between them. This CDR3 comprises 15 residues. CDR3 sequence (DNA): TGTGCCATCAGTGACTACGACACCACTAACTATGGCTACACCTTC. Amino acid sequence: CAISDYDTTNYGYTF.

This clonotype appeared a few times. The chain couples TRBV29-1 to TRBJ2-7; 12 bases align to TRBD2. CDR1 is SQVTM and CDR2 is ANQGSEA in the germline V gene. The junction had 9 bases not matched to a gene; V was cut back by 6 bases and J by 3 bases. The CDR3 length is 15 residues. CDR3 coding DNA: TGCAGCGTCCGTGCTAGGACTAGCGGGGTCTACGAGCAGTACTTC. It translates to CSVRARTSGVYEQYF.

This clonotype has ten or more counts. CDR3: CASTETLAGRAKNIQYF. The CDR3 DNA reads as TGTGCCAGCACGGAAACGCTAGCGGGGAGAGCCAAAAACATTCAGTACTTC. This chain uses TRBV6-6 with TRBJ2-4, with 9 bases matching TRBD2. V gave up 7 bases and J gave up 0 bases; unmatched junction bases: 10. Germline loops: CDR1 MNHNY, CDR2 SVGAGI (reference sequence). The CDR3 is 17 amino acids.

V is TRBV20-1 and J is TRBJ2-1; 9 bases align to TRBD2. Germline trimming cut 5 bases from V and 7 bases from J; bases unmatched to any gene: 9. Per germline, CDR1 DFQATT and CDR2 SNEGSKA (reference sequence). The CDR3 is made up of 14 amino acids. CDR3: CSAPIAGAVNEQFF. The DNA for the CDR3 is TGCAGTGCTCCTATAGCGGGGGCAGTTAATGAGCAGTTCTTC.

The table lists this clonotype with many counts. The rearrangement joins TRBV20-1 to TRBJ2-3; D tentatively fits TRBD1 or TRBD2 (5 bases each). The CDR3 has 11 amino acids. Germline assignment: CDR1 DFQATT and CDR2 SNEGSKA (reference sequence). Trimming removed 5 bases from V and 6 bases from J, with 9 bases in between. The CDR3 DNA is TGCAGTGCTGGGGGACGTGATACGCAGTATTTT. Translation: CSAGGRDTQYF.

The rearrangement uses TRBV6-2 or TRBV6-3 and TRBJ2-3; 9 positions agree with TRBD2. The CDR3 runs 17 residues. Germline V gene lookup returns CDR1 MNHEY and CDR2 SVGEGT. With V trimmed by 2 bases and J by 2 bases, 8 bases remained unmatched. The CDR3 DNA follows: TGTGCCAGCAGTTACAGTAGCGGGGGTACGGACACAGATACGCAGTATTTT. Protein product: CASSYSSGGTDTDTQYF.

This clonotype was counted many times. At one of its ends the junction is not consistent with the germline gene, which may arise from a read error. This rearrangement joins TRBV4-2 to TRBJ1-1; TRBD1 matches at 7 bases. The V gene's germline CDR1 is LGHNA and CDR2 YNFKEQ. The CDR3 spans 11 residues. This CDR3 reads CASSQGDSYIF. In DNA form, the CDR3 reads TGTGCCAGCAGCCAAGGGGACAGTTATATATTT.

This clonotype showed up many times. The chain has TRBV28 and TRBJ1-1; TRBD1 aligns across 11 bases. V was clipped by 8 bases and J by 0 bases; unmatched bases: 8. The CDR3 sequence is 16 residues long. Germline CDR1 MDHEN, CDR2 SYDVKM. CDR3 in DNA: TGTGCCAGCCCAAAGGACAGGGGGCTTTTGAACACTGAAGCTTTCTTT. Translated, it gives CASPKDRGLLNTEAFF.

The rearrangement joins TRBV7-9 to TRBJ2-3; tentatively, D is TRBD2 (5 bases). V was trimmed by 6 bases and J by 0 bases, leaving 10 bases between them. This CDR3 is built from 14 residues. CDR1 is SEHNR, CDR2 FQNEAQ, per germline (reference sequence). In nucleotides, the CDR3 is TGTGCCAGCAGGCGGGCGGAGAGCACAGATACGCAGTATTTT. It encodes CASRRAESTDTQYF.

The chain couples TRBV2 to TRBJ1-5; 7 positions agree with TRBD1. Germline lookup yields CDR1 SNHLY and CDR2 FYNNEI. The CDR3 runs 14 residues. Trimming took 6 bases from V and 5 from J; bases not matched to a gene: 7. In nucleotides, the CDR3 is TGTGCCAGCAGGAGGGACAGCGATTATCAGCCCCAGCATTTT. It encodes CASRRDSDYQPQHF.

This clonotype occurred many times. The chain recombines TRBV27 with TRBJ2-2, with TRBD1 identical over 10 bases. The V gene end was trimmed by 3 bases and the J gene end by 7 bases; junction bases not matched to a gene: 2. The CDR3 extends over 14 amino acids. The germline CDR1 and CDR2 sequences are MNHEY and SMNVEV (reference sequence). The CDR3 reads CASSLGTGVGELFF. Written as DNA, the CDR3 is TGTGCCAGCAGTTTGGGGACAGGGGTCGGGGAGCTGTTTTTT.

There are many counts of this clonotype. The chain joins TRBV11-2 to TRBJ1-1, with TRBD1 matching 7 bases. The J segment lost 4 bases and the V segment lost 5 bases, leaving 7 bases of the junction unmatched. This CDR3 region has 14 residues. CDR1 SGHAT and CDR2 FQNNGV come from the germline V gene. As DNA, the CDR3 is TGTGCCAGCAGCGAGACAGGGTGGAGCACTGAAGCTTTCTTT. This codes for CASSETGWSTEAFF.

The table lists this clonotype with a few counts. CDR3 nucleotide sequence: TGTGCCAGCAGTTACAGGTTCGGGTCCTCCTACGAGCAGTACTTC. Translated: CASSYRFGSSYEQYF. The rearrangement links TRBV6-5 to TRBJ2-7, with unresolved D. Per germline, CDR1 MNHEY and CDR2 SVGAGI. The V end was cut by 2 bases, the J end by 0 bases, with 11 bases between. The CDR3 loop spans 15 amino acids.

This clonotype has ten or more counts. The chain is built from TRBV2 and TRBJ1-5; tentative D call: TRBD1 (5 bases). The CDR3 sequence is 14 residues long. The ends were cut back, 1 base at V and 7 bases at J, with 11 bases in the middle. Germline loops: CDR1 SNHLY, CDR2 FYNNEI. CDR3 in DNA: TGTGCCAGCAGTGAAGGGGGCCTCAGGCAGCCCCAGCATTTT. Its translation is CASSEGGLRQPQHF.

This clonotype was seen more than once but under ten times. CDR3 sequence reads: CASIPADIGYGYTF. CDR3 coding DNA: TGTGCCAGCATTCCGGCAGATATCGGCTATGGCTACACCTTC. The V and J genes are TRBV28 and TRBJ1-2; the D is unclear. Per germline, CDR1 MDHEN and CDR2 SYDVKM. The CDR3 has 14 residues. Trimming removed 7 bases from V and 4 bases from J, with 16 bases in between.

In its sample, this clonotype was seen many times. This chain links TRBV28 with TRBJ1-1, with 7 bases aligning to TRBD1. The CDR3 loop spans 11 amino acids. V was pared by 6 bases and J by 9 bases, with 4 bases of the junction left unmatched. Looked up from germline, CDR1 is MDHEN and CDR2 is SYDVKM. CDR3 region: CASSRDRQAFF. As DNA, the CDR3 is TGTGCCAGCAGCCGGGACAGACAAGCTTTCTTT.

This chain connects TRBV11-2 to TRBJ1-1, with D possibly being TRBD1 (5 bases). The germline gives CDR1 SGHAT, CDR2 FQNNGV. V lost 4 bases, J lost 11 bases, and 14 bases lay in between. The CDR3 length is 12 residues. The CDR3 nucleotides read TGTGCCAGCAGCTCACCCCCGGCAGGGGCTTTCTTT. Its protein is CASSSPPAGAFF.

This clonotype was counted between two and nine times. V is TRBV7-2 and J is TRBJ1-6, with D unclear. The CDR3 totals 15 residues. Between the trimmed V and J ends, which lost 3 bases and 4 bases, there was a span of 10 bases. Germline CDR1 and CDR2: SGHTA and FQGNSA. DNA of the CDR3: TGTGCCAGCAGCTTCGAGGGCAGTTATAATTCACCCCTCCACTTT. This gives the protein CASSFEGSYNSPLHF.

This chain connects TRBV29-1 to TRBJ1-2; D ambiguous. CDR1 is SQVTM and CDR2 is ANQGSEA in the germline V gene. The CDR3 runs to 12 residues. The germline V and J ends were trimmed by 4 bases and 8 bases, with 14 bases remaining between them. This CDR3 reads CSVGPPGPGYTF. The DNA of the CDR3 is TGCAGCGTTGGACCCCCCGGGCCGGGCTACACCTTC.

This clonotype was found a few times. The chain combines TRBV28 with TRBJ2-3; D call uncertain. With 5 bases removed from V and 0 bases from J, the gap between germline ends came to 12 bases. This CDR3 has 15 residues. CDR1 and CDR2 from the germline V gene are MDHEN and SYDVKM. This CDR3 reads CASSPADSSTDTQYF. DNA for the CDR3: TGTGCCAGCAGTCCCGCCGATTCCAGCACAGATACGCAGTATTTT.

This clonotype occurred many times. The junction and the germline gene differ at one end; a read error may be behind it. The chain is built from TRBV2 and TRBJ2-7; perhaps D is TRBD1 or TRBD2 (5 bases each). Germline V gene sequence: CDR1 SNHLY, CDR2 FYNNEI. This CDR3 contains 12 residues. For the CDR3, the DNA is TGTGCCAGAAGTGGGGACCCCTACGAGCAGTACTTC. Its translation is CARSGDPYEQYF. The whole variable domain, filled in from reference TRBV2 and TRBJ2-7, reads EPEVTQTPSHQVTQMGQEVILRCVPISNHLYFYWYRQILGQKVEFLVSFYNNEISEKSEIFDDQFSVERPDGSNFTLKIRSTKLEDSAMYFCARSGDPYEQYFGPGTRLTVT.

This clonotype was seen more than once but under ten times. CDR3 in DNA: TGTGCCAGCAGCTTAGACAGCTCTTACCCAGATACGCAGTATTTT. Translated, it gives CASSLDSSYPDTQYF. This chain joins TRBV7-3 and TRBJ2-3, with a tentative D call TRBD1 (5 bases). The CDR3 is 15 amino acids. V was clipped by 2 bases and J by 4 bases, with 13 bases between them. CDR1 and CDR2 (germline): SGHTA, FQGTGA.

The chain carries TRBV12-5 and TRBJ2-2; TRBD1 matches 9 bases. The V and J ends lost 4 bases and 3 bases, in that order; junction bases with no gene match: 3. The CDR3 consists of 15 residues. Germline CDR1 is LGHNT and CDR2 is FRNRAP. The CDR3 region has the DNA TGTGCTAGTGGTTACCGGGACAGGGACACCGGGGAGCTGTTTTTT. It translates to CASGYRDRDTGELFF.